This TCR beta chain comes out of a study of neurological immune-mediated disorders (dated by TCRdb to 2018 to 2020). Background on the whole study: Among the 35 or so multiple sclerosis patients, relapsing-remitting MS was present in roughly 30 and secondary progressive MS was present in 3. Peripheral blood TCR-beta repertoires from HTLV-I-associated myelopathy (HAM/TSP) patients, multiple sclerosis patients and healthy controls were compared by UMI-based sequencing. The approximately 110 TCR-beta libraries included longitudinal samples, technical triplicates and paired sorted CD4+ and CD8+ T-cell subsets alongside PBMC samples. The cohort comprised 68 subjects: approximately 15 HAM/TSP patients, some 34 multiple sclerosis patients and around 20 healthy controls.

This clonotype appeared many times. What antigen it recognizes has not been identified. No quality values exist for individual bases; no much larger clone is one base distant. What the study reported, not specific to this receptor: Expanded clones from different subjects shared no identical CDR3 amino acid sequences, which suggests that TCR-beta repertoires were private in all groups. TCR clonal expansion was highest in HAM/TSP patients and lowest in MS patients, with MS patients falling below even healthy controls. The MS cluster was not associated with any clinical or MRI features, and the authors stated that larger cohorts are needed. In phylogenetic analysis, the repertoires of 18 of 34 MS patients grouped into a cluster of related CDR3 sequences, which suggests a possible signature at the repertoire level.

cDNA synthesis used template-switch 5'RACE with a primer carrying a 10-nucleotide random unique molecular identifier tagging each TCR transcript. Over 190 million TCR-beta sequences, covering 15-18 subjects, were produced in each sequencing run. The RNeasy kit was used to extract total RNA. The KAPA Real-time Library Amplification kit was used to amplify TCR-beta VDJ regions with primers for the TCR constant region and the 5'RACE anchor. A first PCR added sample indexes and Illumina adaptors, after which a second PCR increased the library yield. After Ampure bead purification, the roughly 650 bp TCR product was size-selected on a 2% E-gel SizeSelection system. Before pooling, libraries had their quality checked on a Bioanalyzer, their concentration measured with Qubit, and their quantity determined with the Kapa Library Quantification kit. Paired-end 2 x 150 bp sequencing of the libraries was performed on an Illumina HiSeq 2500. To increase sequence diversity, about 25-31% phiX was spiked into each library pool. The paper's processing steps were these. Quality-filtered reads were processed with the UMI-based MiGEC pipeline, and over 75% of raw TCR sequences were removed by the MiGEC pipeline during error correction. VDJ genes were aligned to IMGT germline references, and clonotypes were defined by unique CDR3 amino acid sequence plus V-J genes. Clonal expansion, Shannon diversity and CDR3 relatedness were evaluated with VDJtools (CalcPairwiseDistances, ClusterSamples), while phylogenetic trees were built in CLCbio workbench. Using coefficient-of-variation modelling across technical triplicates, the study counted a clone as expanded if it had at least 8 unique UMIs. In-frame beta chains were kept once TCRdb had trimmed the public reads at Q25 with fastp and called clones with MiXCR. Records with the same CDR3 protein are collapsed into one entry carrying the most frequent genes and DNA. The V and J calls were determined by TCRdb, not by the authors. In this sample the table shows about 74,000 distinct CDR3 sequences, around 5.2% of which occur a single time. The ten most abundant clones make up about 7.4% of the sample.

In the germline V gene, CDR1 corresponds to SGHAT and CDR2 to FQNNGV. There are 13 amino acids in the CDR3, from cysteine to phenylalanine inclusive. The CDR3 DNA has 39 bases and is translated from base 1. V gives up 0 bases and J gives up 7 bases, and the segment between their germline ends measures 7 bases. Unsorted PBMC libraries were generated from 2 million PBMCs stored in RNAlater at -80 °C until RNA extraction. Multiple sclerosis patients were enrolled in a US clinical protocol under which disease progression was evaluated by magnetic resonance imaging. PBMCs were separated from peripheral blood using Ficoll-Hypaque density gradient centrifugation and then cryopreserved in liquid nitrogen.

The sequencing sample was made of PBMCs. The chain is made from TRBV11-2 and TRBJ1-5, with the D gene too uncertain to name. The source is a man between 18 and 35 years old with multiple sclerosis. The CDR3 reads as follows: CASSLDLEQPQHF. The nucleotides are TGTGCCAGCAGCTTAGATCTGGAACAGCCCCAGCATTTT.